Below, 6 T cell receptor beta chains from the same sample are listed, as sequenced in a study of T cell responses to AZD1222 COVID-19 vaccine. Produced via immunoSEQ multiplex PCR; TCRdb's table is partial and in-frame only. This table has roughly 80,000 clones, 75% to 90% appearing once. Source: peripheral blood, taken 28 days after the second AZD1222 dose. The receptors originated from an adult who received the AZD1222 COVID-19 vaccine.

This rearrangement joins TRBV24-1 to TRBJ1-4; no clear D. Germline CDR1 is KGHDR and CDR2 is SFDVKD. With 4 bases removed from V and 0 bases from J, the gap between germline ends came to 5 bases. CDR3 size: 14 residues. DNA of the CDR3: TGTGCCACCAGTGACAGATCAACTAATGAAAAACTGTTTTTT. Translating gives CATSDRSTNEKLFF.

The chain joins TRBV27 to TRBJ2-5; 10 bases align to TRBD2. After removal of 7 bases from V and 5 bases from J, the junction contained 13 bases not matched to a gene. Germline V CDR1 and CDR2: MNHEY, SMNVEV (reference sequence). CDR3 length: 16 amino acids. The CDR3 reads CASTDLAGGSRETQYF. CDR3 in DNA: TGTGCCAGCACTGACTTAGCGGGGGGCTCCCGGGAGACCCAGTACTTC.

The chain employs TRBV6-1 and TRBJ2-7, with 8 positions matching TRBD1. V trimming: 2 bases; J trimming: 5 bases; junction bases outside the gene matches: 5. Germline CDR1 MNHNS, CDR2 SASEGT. The CDR3 totals 14 residues. Written as DNA, the CDR3 is TGTGCCAGCAGTGAATCCAGGGGGCGCGACGAGCAGTACTTC. The encoded protein is CASSESRGRDEQYF.

This chain joins TRBV6-5 and TRBJ2-5, with D unresolved. V lost 5 bases, J lost 5 bases, and 15 bases lay in between. The germline CDR1 and CDR2 sequences are MNHEY and SVGAGI. This CDR3 contains 14 residues. The CDR3 is CASSTSLLDETQYF. In DNA form, the CDR3 reads TGTGCCAGCAGTACATCTTTACTCGACGAGACCCAGTACTTC.

This chain connects TRBV2 to TRBJ1-5, with TRBD1 as a possible D gene (6 bases). CDR1 is SNHLY and CDR2 is FYNNEI in the germline V gene. The CDR3 consists of 16 residues. V gave up 3 bases and J gave up 3 bases, with 15 bases separating them. CDR3 region: CASSEESDRFNQPQHF. DNA of the CDR3: TGTGCCAGCAGTGAGGAGTCTGACAGGTTCAATCAGCCCCAGCATTTT.

This clone was seen only once. This sequence joins TRBV4-1 and TRBJ2-5; the match to TRBD2 covers 8 bases. With 0 bases clipped from V and 1 base from J, the junction kept 4 bases outside the gene matches. CDR1 and CDR2 (germline): MGHRA, YSYEKL. This CDR3 is 16 amino acids long. The DNA of the CDR3 is TGCGCCAGCAGCCAAGAATACGGGACTAGCCAAGAGACCCAGTACTTC. Protein: CASSQEYGTSQETQYF.